Presented here are 15 T cell receptor beta chains from one specimen sequenced in a study of CD8 T cells in Susac syndrome. Random hexamers were used to reverse transcribe the RNA input (0.5 to 1 ug). TCRdb itself ran the immunoSEQ multiplex PCR reads through MiXCR, one entry per CDR3 protein. The repertoire has some 250,000 distinct CDR3 sequences, about 95% of them found once; the top ten carry roughly 0.1%. Material: CD4+ T cells from PBMCs. The receptors derive from a human donor with Susac syndrome.

This clonotype was detected only once. The V gene is TRBV20-1, the J gene TRBJ1-2, with D perhaps TRBD1 (6 bases). Germline loops: CDR1 DFQATT, CDR2 SNEGSKA (reference sequence). CDR3 length: 13 amino acids. V lost 2 bases, J lost 6 bases, and 13 bases lay in between. The CDR3 protein is CSARQQGVNGYTF. In DNA form, the CDR3 reads TGCAGTGCTAGACAACAGGGCGTTAATGGCTACACCTTC.

This chain connects TRBV15 to TRBJ2-1; the match to TRBD2 covers 7 bases. Germline V gives CDR1 LNHNV, CDR2 YYDKDF (reference sequence). Trimming cost V 8 bases and J 3 bases; bases outside gene matches: 7. CDR3 length equals 14 residues. The CDR3 sequence is CATQAGVGYNEQFF. The CDR3 DNA follows: TGTGCCACCCAGGCGGGAGTAGGCTACAATGAGCAGTTCTTC.

The rearrangement uses TRBV29-1 and TRBJ2-7; 7 nucleotides align to TRBD2. CDR3 length: 13 amino acids. V trimming: 4 bases; J trimming: 5 bases; junction bases outside the gene matches: 8. CDR1 and CDR2 from the germline V gene are SQVTM and ANQGSEA. CDR3 nucleotides: TGCAGCGTTGCGGCGGGAGCGAAGAACGAGCAGTACTTC. Translated, it gives CSVAAGAKNEQYF.

This sequence joins TRBV15 and TRBJ2-7; D may be TRBD2 (6 bases). Trimming took 3 bases from V and 3 from J, leaving 15 bases between them. CDR3 length: 15 amino acids. The germline gives CDR1 LNHNV, CDR2 YYDKDF (reference sequence). Here the CDR3 reads CATSSRTGGIYEQYF. The CDR3 bases are TGTGCCACCAGCAGCCGCACTGGGGGGATCTACGAGCAGTACTTC.

The chain couples TRBV20-1 to TRBJ2-1, with 8 bases matching TRBD2. V lost 0 bases and J lost 3; bases outside the gene matches: 10. Germline CDR1 reads DFQATT; CDR2 reads SNEGSKA (reference sequence). This CDR3 has 17 amino acids. CDR3 protein: CSARDRTSLPVYNEQFF. CDR3 nucleotides: TGCAGTGCTAGAGATCGGACTAGCCTTCCAGTCTACAATGAGCAGTTCTTC.

This sequence joins TRBV25-1 and TRBJ2-5; D is ambiguous. The CDR3 contains 11 residues. Germline CDR1 is MGHDK and CDR2 is SYGVNS. Between the trimmed V and J ends, which lost 5 bases and 9 bases, there was a span of 10 bases. CDR3 sequence (DNA): TGTGCCAGCAGTTTTCTATGGGCCCAGTACTTC. It codes for CASSFLWAQYF.

This chain connects TRBV12-5 to TRBJ2-7; no clear D gene. V was cut by 3 bases and J by 10 bases, with 10 bases left in between. The CDR3 runs 11 residues. The V gene's germline CDR1 is LGHNT and CDR2 FRNRAP. Here the CDR3 DNA reads TGTGCTAGTGGTTTCGGAGAACTTCAGTACTTC. Translated: CASGFGELQYF.

This clonotype showed up just once. The V call is TRBV12-3 or TRBV12-4, the J call TRBJ2-3; D may be TRBD2 (7 bases). CDR3 length: 14 amino acids. Between the trimmed V and J ends, which lost 4 bases and 2 bases, there was a span of 10 bases. CDR3 amino acids: CASSWEGHTDTQYF. The CDR3 DNA sequence: TGTGCCAGCAGTTGGGAGGGACACACAGATACGCAGTATTTT.

The rearrangement uses TRBV7-3 and TRBJ1-1, with no clear D. Trimming removed 2 bases at V and 5 bases at J, with 12 bases between. The CDR3 consists of 14 residues. CDR1 and CDR2 from the germline V gene are SGHTA and FQGTGA. In DNA, the CDR3 is TGTGCCAGCAGCTTAGGCCGGGTAGATACTGAAGCTTTCTTT. Protein product: CASSLGRVDTEAFF.

The CDR3 loop reads CSAPSGLAEAKNIQYF. In DNA, the CDR3 is TGCAGTGCTCCATCGGGACTAGCGGAAGCCAAAAACATTCAGTACTTC. The V gene is TRBV20-1, the J gene TRBJ2-4; 11 nucleotides line up with TRBD2. Germline-derived CDR1 and CDR2 are DFQATT and SNEGSKA (reference sequence). V shed 5 bases and J 0 bases; nucleotides not matched to a gene: 6. The CDR3 covers 16 residues.

This rearrangement joins TRBV20-1 to TRBJ2-5, with D hard to call. Deletions cut 0 bases from V and 4 bases from J, with 9 bases between. The germline V gene encodes CDR1 DFQATT and CDR2 SNEGSKA (reference sequence). There are 13 residues in the CDR3. In DNA, the CDR3 is TGCAGTGCTAGAGATCCCGTGAGAGAGACCCAGTACTTC. Encoded protein: CSARDPVRETQYF.

The CDR3: CASSQDKNYNEQFF. CDR3 nucleotides: TGTGCCAGCAGCCAAGATAAGAATTACAATGAGCAGTTCTTC. The chain combines TRBV3-1 with TRBJ2-1; D unresolved. Trimming stripped 0 bases from V and 4 bases from J, with 7 bases between. There are 14 residues in the CDR3. The germline CDR1 and CDR2 sequences are LGHDT and YNNKEL (reference sequence).

For this clonotype: The junction shows a germline mismatch at one end, possibly a read error. This chain connects TRBV28 to TRBJ1-3, with 7 bases matching TRBD1. The CDR3 has 15 amino acids. The V gene's germline CDR1 is MDHEN and CDR2 SYDVKM. CDR3 nucleotides: TGTGCCAGCAGTTCCGGGACAGCCTCTGGAAACACCATACATTTT. Amino acid sequence: CASSSGTASGNTIHF.

The chain combines TRBV12-3 or TRBV12-4 with TRBJ2-1, with 11 bases that match TRBD2. CDR3 length equals 15 residues. With 2 bases clipped from V and 4 bases from J, the junction kept 1 base outside the gene matches. This chain's CDR3 is CASSLRLAGYNEQFF. DNA for the CDR3: TGTGCCAGCAGTTTAAGACTAGCGGGATACAATGAGCAGTTCTTC.

V and J are TRBV6-5 and TRBJ2-1; 12 bases align to TRBD2. The germline V gene encodes CDR1 MNHEY and CDR2 SVGAGI. V lost 1 base to trimming and J lost 8 bases; unmatched junction nucleotides: 3. This CDR3 has 15 amino acids. CDR3 DNA: TGTGCCAGCAGTTACTTGACTAGCGGGAGCTATGAGCAGTTCTTC. Amino acids: CASSYLTSGSYEQFF.